This section outlines one T cell receptor beta chain sequence together with its context. Its antigen is not identified. With no T cell sorting beforehand, total RNA was isolated from whole blood. This record comes from a study of monozygotic twins with inflammatory bowel disease. Points from the study as a whole: Inverse Simpson values showed less TCRbeta diversity in IBD patients than in their healthy co-twins. Support for any single strong IBD-associated signal or clonotype was not found.

Germline V gives CDR1 SQVTM, CDR2 ANQGSEA. The length of the CDR3 is 12 residues. Eight cDNA synthesis reactions were run for every sample. From its re-call of the 5' RACE reads, TCRdb lists each CDR3 protein once, without DNA. This sample's table reports about 350,000 distinct CDR3 sequences. Sample: blood. The clonotype comes from a human donor with ulcerative colitis or Crohn's disease, or a healthy co-twin of an affected twin (not recorded which). The rearrangement joins TRBV29-1 to TRBJ2-7; TCRdb reports TRBD1, a call that lacks DNA to check it against. The CDR3 loop is CSIWGFNYEQYF.